Listed below are T cell receptor beta chains from one sample, sequenced in a study of regulatory T cells in long-lasting Graves disease. MiXCR, run by TCRdb on the multiplex PCR reads, gives a single entry per CDR3 protein. The sample has 400,000 to 500,000 distinct CDR3 sequences, less than 25% seen once. The material was peripheral blood mononuclear cells (PBMCs), obtained when the disease was refractory, from a patient treated with antithyroid drugs. The receptors shown here come from a female donor with Graves disease. Each CDR3 is given with its conserved first and last residue. D genes are given only for firm matches. Expanded clones are given a class, and other clones once, few, many or no size at all.

v_call	clone_size	j_call	d_call	cdr3_aa	cdr3_nt
TRBV13	NA	TRBJ2-1	NA	CASSSTVWGNEQFF	TGTGCCAGCAGCTCGACGGTTTGGGGCAATGAGCAGTTCTTC
TRBV30	NA	TRBJ1-5	TRBD1	CAWRPQGNNQPQHF	TGTGCCTGGAGACCACAGGGGAACAATCAGCCCCAGCATTTT
TRBV6-1	NA	TRBJ2-1	TRBD2	CASTLAGGYNEQFF	TGTGCCAGCACACTAGCGGGGGGGTACAATGAGCAGTTCTTC
TRBV19	NA	TRBJ1-5	NA	CASSIPGRVSNQPQHF	TGTGCCAGTAGTATACCCGGACGGGTCAGCAATCAGCCCCAGCATTTT
TRBV12-3/TRBV12-4	few	TRBJ2-2	NA	CASSFLVAPNTGELFF	TGTGCCAGCAGTTTTTTAGTAGCGCCGAACACCGGGGAGCTGTTTTTT
TRBV11-2	NA	TRBJ2-2	TRBD2	CASSLDRPSGDTGELFF	TGTGCCAGCAGCTTAGATAGGCCTAGCGGGGACACCGGGGAGCTGTTTTTT
TRBV3-1	many	TRBJ2-7	TRBD1	CASSTGTGNPYEQYF	TGTGCCAGCAGCACTGGGACAGGGAACCCCTACGAGCAGTACTTC
TRBV6-2/TRBV6-3	NA	TRBJ2-6	NA	CASRILSGANVLTF	TGTGCCAGCAGAATCCTCTCTGGGGCCAACGTCCTGACTTTC
TRBV28	many	TRBJ1-2	NA	CASSWVGRAYGYTF	TGTGCCAGCAGTTGGGTCGGGAGGGCCTATGGCTACACCTTC
TRBV6-2/TRBV6-3	many	TRBJ1-5	NA	CASSYSIGVWGQPQHF	TGTGCCAGCAGTTACTCGATCGGGGTATGGGGTCAGCCCCAGCATTTT
TRBV5-1	NA	TRBJ2-7	TRBD2	CASSLEPGLAGEQYF	TGCGCCAGCAGCTTGGAGCCGGGACTAGCAGGCGAGCAGTACTTC
TRBV19	NA	TRBJ1-1	NA	CVTRRGDRATEAFF	TGTGTCACCCGAAGGGGAGACCGGGCCACTGAAGCTTTCTTT
TRBV6-1	NA	TRBJ1-6	NA	CAIYTGRNSPLHF	TGTGCCATATACACAGGGAGGAATTCACCCCTCCACTTT
TRBV6-1	many	TRBJ2-7	TRBD2	CASSEPSGGRYEQYF	TGTGCCAGCAGCGAACCTAGCGGGGGGAGGTACGAGCAGTACTTC
TRBV7-8	many	TRBJ1-5	NA	CASSLLGGHNQPQHF	TGTGCCAGCAGCTTATTAGGGGGTCACAATCAGCCCCAGCATTTT
TRBV2	many	TRBJ2-5	TRBD2	CASSYISGIVETQYF	TGTGCCAGCAGTTACATTAGCGGGATAGTGGAGACCCAGTACTTC
TRBV20-1	NA	TRBJ2-5	NA	CSAREKDLSRETQYF	TGCAGTGCTAGAGAAAAGGACCTCAGCAGGGAGACCCAGTACTTC
TRBV19	few	TRBJ1-5	TRBD1	CASRHDSTGGAGSSNQPQHF	TGTGCCAGTAGACACGATTCGACAGGGGGCGCCGGGTCTAGCAATCAGCCCCAGCATTTT
TRBV20-1	NA	TRBJ1-4	TRBD1	CSLAGGIGANEKLFF	TGCAGCCTGGCAGGGGGAATAGGAGCTAACGAAAAACTGTTTTTT
TRBV18	few	TRBJ1-6	NA	CASSATADSPLHF	TGTGCCAGCTCAGCAACGGCGGATTCACCCCTCCACTTT
TRBV12-3/TRBV12-4	many	TRBJ1-1	NA	CASSLPLFRTTMNTEAFF	TGTGCCAGCAGTTTACCTCTTTTCCGGACCACGATGAACACTGAAGCTTTCTTT
TRBV20-1	few	TRBJ1-2	NA	CSARMTPGGYTF	TGCAGTGCTAGAATGACGCCGGGTGGCTACACCTTC
TRBV12-3/TRBV12-4	many	TRBJ2-2	NA	CASSGGTNTGELFF	TGTGCCAGCAGCGGCGGGACGAACACCGGGGAGCTGTTTTTT
TRBV19	NA	TRBJ2-2	NA	CASIGSNTGELFF	TGTGCCAGTATAGGGTCGAACACCGGAGAGCTGTTTTTT
TRBV7-8	few	TRBJ2-5	NA	CASSPNPTSGRNKETQYF	TGTGCCAGCAGCCCGAACCCCACTTCGGGACGCAATAAAGAGACCCAGTACTTC
TRBV4-1	NA	TRBJ1-5	NA	CASSQAYSNQPQHF	TGCGCCAGCAGCCAAGCATATAGCAATCAGCCCCAGCATTTT
TRBV19	NA	TRBJ1-5	NA	CASKGVTHHNQPQHF	TGTGCCAGCAAGGGGGTGACCCACCATAATCAGCCCCAGCATTTT
TRBV5-1	few	TRBJ1-1	TRBD1	CASSLDRGLEAFF	TGCGCCAGCAGCTTGGACAGGGGACTTGAAGCTTTCTTT
TRBV5-1	NA	TRBJ2-5	NA	CASGRDAIVETQYF	TGCGCCAGCGGGCGGGACGCAATTGTAGAGACCCAGTACTTC
TRBV30	once	TRBJ1-5	NA	CAWSGGAGRQPQHF	TGTGCCTGGAGTGGGGGGGCAGGACGTCAGCCCCAGCATTTT